The 15 T cell receptor beta chains in this list originate from one sample, sequenced in a study of T-cell reconstitution after alpha-beta-depleted transplantation in children. Preparation of the TCRbeta library was carried out with unique molecular identifiers. Via MiXCR, TCRdb re-called the PCR reads, giving one row per CDR3 protein. The table records approximately 230,000 distinct CDR3 sequences, roughly 25% of them present only once. The input for sequencing was PBMCs, mostly from graft donor cells, taken 360 days after TCRalphabeta/CD19-depleted stem cell transplant. The receptors shown here come from a female patient aged 2-15 years who had a stem cell transplant for congenital amegakaryocytic thrombocytopenia, so the T cells may come from the graft donor.

This rearrangement joins TRBV7-9 to TRBJ2-1; possible D gene TRBD1, 6 bases. Germline CDR1 and CDR2: SEHNR and FQNEAQ (reference sequence). There are 15 residues in the CDR3. Trimming shortened V by 8 bases and J by 5 bases, and 19 bases separated the two germline ends. The CDR3 is CASANRGGSNNEQFF. As DNA, the CDR3 is TGTGCCAGCGCTAATCGAGGGGGTAGCAACAATGAGCAGTTCTTC.

The chain joins TRBV20-1 to TRBJ2-2; TRBD1 matches at 10 bases. The CDR3 is 15 amino acids. The germline V gene has CDR1 DFQATT and CDR2 SNEGSKA (reference sequence). J gave up 4 bases and V 2 bases, and 4 bases lay outside the gene matches. The CDR3 bases are TGCAGTGCTAGAAGCGGGACAGGGGTCACCGGGGAGCTGTTTTTT. It translates to CSARSGTGVTGELFF.

This clonotype was seen repeatedly, ten times or more. CDR3: CASTPDQNNEQFF. For the CDR3, the DNA is TGTGCCAGCACCCCGGATCAGAACAATGAGCAGTTCTTC. This rearrangement joins TRBV28 to TRBJ2-1; D is ambiguous. V lost 7 bases, J lost 5 bases, and 12 bases lay in between. Germline values: CDR1 MDHEN, CDR2 SYDVKM. The CDR3 is 13 residues long.

The sample holds one count of this clonotype. This chain uses TRBV6-1 with TRBJ1-2; D remains ambiguous. Germline CDR1 and CDR2: MNHNS and SASEGT. Trimming took off 3 bases at V and 2 bases at J, with 7 bases between the two ends. The CDR3 sequence is 13 residues long. CDR3 DNA sequence: TGTGCCAGCAGTGACAGCCCAAACTATGGCTACACCTTC. Its translation is CASSDSPNYGYTF.

This clonotype was detected a few times. V gene TRBV4-1 combines with J gene TRBJ2-2; tentative D call: TRBD1 (6 bases). The CDR3 covers 14 residues. V dropped 4 bases and J dropped 7 bases, with 13 bases sitting between them. From germline, CDR1 is MGHRA and CDR2 YSYEKL. Written as DNA, the CDR3 is TGCGCCAGCAGCCTTCGGACAGTTCTCGGGGAGCTGTTTTTT. Its protein is CASSLRTVLGELFF.

A few counts support this clonotype. The genes are TRBV6-1 and TRBJ2-7, with D tentatively TRBD2 (5 bases). The V end lost 1 base, the J end lost 6 bases, and 7 bases lay between the germline ends. The CDR3 extends over 12 amino acids. CDR1 is MNHNS, CDR2 SASEGT, per germline. The CDR3 here is CASSEVGLEQYF. The CDR3, as DNA: TGTGCCAGCAGTGAAGTCGGACTCGAGCAGTACTTC.

This clonotype appeared many times. The chain links TRBV7-9 to TRBJ2-1; no clear D. With 6 bases removed from V and 5 bases from J, the gap between germline ends came to 8 bases. CDR3 length: 12 residues. Germline CDR1 reads SEHNR; CDR2 reads FQNEAQ (reference sequence). CDR3 sequence: CASSPQNNEQFF. The CDR3 DNA reads TGTGCCAGCAGTCCTCAGAACAATGAGCAGTTCTTC. Using reference TRBV7-9 and TRBJ2-1 for the parts outside the CDR3, the full variable domain is DTGVSQNPRHKITKRGQNVTFRCDPISEHNRLYWYRQTLGQGPEFLTYFQNEAQLEKSRLLSDRFSAERPKGSFSTLEIQRTEQGDSAMYLCASSPQNNEQFFGPGTRLTVL.

V is TRBV28 and J is TRBJ2-7, with TRBD2 as a possible D gene (6 bases). With 10 bases removed from V and 4 bases from J, the gap between germline ends came to 20 bases. Germline loops: CDR1 MDHEN, CDR2 SYDVKM. This CDR3 is built from 14 residues. The CDR3 DNA sequence: TGTGCCACCTTACCTGGGACTTCCTATTACGAGCAGTACTTC. Amino acid sequence: CATLPGTSYYEQYF.

This chain links TRBV5-1 with TRBJ2-2; the match to TRBD2 covers 10 bases. The CDR3 totals 14 residues. CDR1 is SGHRS, CDR2 YFSETQ, per germline. After removal of 0 bases from V and 10 bases from J, the junction contained 3 bases not matched to a gene. In DNA form, the CDR3 reads TGCGCCAGCAGCTTGGTCCTAGCGGGAGAGGAGCTGTTTTTT. This codes for CASSLVLAGEELFF.

J is TRBJ1-1 and V is TRBV5-1; D may be TRBD1 (5 bases). CDR1 is SGHRS and CDR2 is YFSETQ in the germline V gene. V was shortened by 8 bases and J by 3 bases, with 14 bases between the two germline ends. The CDR3 covers 13 residues. CDR3 loop: CASRAGLHTEAFF. CDR3 nucleotides: TGCGCCAGTAGAGCGGGACTGCACACTGAAGCTTTCTTT.

CDR3 DNA sequence: TGTGCCAGCAGCTCGGCAAACAGGGGGCGAGACGAGCAGTACTTC. Translation gives CASSSANRGRDEQYF. V gene TRBV11-2 combines with J gene TRBJ2-7; the match to TRBD1 covers 9 bases. J was trimmed by 5 bases and V by 4 bases; bases with no gene match: 9. There are 15 residues in the CDR3. The germline CDR1 and CDR2 sequences are SGHAT and FQNNGV.

This clonotype showed up just a few times. V and J are TRBV20-1 and TRBJ1-2, with a tentative D call TRBD1 (5 bases). The V gene's germline CDR1 is DFQATT and CDR2 SNEGSKA (reference sequence). The length of the CDR3 is 10 residues. V was clipped by 7 bases and J by 7 bases, with 10 bases between them. The CDR3 is CSVGRAGYTF. The CDR3 DNA sequence: TGCAGTGTGGGCAGGGCTGGCTACACCTTC.

This clonotype was picked up a small number of times. V gene TRBV2 combines with J gene TRBJ1-5; D is ambiguous. Trimming pared 6 bases from V and 9 bases from J, leaving 9 bases between. The CDR3 runs to 11 residues. The germline V gene has CDR1 SNHLY and CDR2 FYNNEI. The DNA of the CDR3 is TGTGCCAGCAGGCTGGATAGGCCCCAGCATTTT. This translates into CASRLDRPQHF.

This chain uses TRBV6-1 with TRBJ2-7, with a tentative D call TRBD1 (7 bases). CDR3 length: 15 residues. Germline CDR1 reads MNHNS; CDR2 reads SASEGT. Trimming removed 5 bases at V and 2 bases at J, with 16 bases between. DNA of the CDR3: TGTGCCAGCAGTACCCGGAGGGGGCCCACCTACGAGCAGTACTTC. This sequence encodes CASSTRRGPTYEQYF.

This clonotype was seen only a few times. This chain connects TRBV6-5 to TRBJ1-1; D gene uncertain. Germline V gene lookup returns CDR1 MNHEY and CDR2 SVGAGI. V shed 2 bases and J shed 5 bases, with 9 bases lying between them. The CDR3 loop spans 13 amino acids. The CDR3 coding sequence is TGTGCCAGCAGTTACGACACGGGAACTGAAGCTTTCTTT. The encoded protein is CASSYDTGTEAFF.